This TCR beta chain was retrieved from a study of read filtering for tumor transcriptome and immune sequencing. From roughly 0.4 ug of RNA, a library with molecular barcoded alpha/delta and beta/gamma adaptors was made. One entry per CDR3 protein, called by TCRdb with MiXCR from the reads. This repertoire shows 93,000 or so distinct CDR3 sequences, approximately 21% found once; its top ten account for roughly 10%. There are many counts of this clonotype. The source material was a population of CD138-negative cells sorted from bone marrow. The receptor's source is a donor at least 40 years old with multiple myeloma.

As DNA, the CDR3 is TGTGCCAGCAGCCAACTGGAAAGGGGAAGTTTGGCTTTCTTT. Its protein product is CASSQLERGSLAFF. The genes are TRBV6-1 and TRBJ1-1; perhaps TRBD1 as D (5 bases). This CDR3 contains 14 residues. Trimming pared 6 bases from V and 11 bases from J, leaving 22 bases between. CDR1 is MNHNS, CDR2 SASEGT, per germline.